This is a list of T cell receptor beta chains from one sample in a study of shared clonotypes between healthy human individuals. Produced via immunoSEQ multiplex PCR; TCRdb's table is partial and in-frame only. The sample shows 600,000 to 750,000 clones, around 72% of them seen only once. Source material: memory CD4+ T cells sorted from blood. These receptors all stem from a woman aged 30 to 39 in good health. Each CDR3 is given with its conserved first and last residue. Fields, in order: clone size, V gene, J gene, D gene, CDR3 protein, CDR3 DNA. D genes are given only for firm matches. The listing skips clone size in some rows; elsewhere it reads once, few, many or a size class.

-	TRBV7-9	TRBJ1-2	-	CASSLEGSGYTF	TGTGCCAGCAGCTTAGAAGGGAGTGGCTACACCTTC
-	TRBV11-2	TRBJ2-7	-	CASRTDGLGPPEQYF	TGTGCCAGCAGAACTGACGGCCTGGGCCCCCCCGAGCAGTACTTC
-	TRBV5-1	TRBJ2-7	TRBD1	CASSPPGTGAVYEQYF	TGCGCCAGCAGCCCACCTGGGACAGGGGCTGTATACGAGCAGTACTTC
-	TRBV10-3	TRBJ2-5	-	CAIRTGQGGETQYF	TGTGCCATCCGGACAGGGCAGGGAGGGGAGACCCAGTACTTC
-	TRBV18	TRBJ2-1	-	CASSPRSYEQFF	TGTGCCAGCTCACCACGTTCTTATGAGCAGTTCTTC
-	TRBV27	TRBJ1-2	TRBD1	CASRSTGVPDYGYTF	TGTGCCAGCAGATCCACAGGGGTACCGGACTATGGCTACACCTTC
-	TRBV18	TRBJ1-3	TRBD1	CASSPTTGSSGNIIYF	TGTGCCAGCTCACCTACGACAGGGAGCTCTGGAAACATCATATATTTT
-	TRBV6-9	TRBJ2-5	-	CATPSGQEETQYF	TGTGCCACACCCAGCGGGCAGGAGGAGACCCAGTACTTC
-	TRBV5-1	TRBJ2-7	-	CASSYLYLGSSSYEQYF	TGCGCCAGCAGCTACCTTTATTTGGGCTCGAGCTCCTACGAGCAGTACTTC
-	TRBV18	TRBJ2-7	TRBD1	CASSPRPGQGHEQYF	TGTGCCAGCTCACCAAGACCGGGACAGGGGCACGAGCAGTACTTC
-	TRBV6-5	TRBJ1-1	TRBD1	CASSLTGYVEAFF	TGTGCCAGCAGCTTGACAGGGTACGTTGAAGCTTTCTTT
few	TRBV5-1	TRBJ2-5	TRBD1	CASSLGDRDITTQYF	TGCGCCAGCAGCTTGGGGGACAGGGATATCACGACCCAGTACTTC
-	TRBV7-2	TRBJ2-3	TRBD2	CASSERLAGVADTQYF	TGTGCCAGCAGCGAGAGACTAGCGGGAGTGGCAGATACGCAGTATTTT
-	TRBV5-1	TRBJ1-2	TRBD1	CASSPGTGTDGYTF	TGCGCCAGCAGCCCTGGGACAGGGACCGATGGCTACACCTTC
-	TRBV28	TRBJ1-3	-	CASSPPLGNTIYF	TGTGCCAGCAGCCCTCCCCTCGGAAACACCATATATTTT
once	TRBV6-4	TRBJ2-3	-	CASSDRLTDTQYF	TGTGCCAGCAGTGACAGGTTGACAGATACGCAGTATTTT
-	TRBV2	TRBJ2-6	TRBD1	CASSEGRGYGANVLTF	TGTGCCAGCAGTGAGGGCAGGGGGTATGGGGCCAACGTCCTGACTTTC
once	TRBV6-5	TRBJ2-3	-	CASSYTPGTAGDTQYF	TGTGCCAGCAGTTACACTCCTGGGACTGCCGGAGATACGCAGTATTTT
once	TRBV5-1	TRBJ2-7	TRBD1	CASSSGQDPYEQYF	TGCGCCAGCAGCTCCGGACAGGATCCCTACGAGCAGTACTTC
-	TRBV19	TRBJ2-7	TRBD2	CASSSLAGLAYEQYF	TGTGCCAGTAGTTCTCTAGCGGGACTCGCCTACGAGCAGTACTTC
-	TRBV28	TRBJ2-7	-	CASSLVLGGSVYEQYF	TGTGCCAGCAGTTTAGTCCTCGGCGGGTCGGTCTACGAGCAGTACTTC
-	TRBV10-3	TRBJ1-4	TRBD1	CATGTGGREKLFF	TGTGCCACCGGGACAGGGGGCCGTGAAAAACTGTTTTTT
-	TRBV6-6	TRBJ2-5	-	CASSWMWDGSQETQYF	TGTGCCAGCAGTTGGATGTGGGACGGATCCCAAGAGACCCAGTACTTC
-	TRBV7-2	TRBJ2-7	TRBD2	CASSLMGGRAYEQYF	TGTGCCAGCAGCTTAATGGGCGGGAGGGCCTACGAGCAGTACTTC
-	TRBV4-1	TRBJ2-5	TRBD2	CASSPSRRKRGEETQYF	TGCGCCAGCAGCCCTTCACGTAGGAAGCGGGGGGAAGAGACCCAGTACTTC
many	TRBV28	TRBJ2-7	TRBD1	CASSSSGTGTYEQYF	TGTGCCAGCAGTTCATCCGGGACAGGGACCTACGAGCAGTACTTC
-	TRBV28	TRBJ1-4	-	CASSLAGNREKLFF	TGTGCCAGCAGTTTGGCAGGGAACAGGGAAAAACTGTTTTTT
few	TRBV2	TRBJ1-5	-	CASSADGNQPQHF	TGTGCCAGCAGTGCGGACGGGAATCAGCCCCAGCATTTT
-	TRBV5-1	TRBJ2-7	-	CASSPRLYEQYF	TGCGCCAGCAGCCCACGGCTCTACGAGCAGTACTTC
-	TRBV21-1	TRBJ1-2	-	CAGFLETPYHYPYGYTF	TGTGCCGGGTTTCTAGAGACCCCCTACCATTACCCCTATGGCTACACCTTC
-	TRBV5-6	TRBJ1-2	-	CASSYDRSGYTF	TGTGCCAGCAGCTACGACAGATCTGGCTACACCTTC
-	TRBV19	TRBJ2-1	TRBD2	CASRPRGSFYNEQFF	TGTGCCAGTAGACCCCGCGGGAGTTTCTACAATGAGCAGTTCTTC
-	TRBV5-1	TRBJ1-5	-	CASSLEGSNQPQHF	TGCGCCAGCAGCTTGGAGGGTAGCAATCAGCCCCAGCATTTT
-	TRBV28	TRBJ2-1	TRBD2	CASSSESGRAYNEQFF	TGTGCCAGCAGTTCAGAGAGCGGGAGGGCCTACAATGAGCAGTTCTTC
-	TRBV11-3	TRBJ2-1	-	CASSLGASEANEQFF	TGTGCCAGCAGCTTAGGGGCGTCCGAAGCCAATGAGCAGTTCTTC
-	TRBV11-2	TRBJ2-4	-	CASSLVMLAKNIQYF	TGTGCCAGCAGCTTAGTTATGCTGGCCAAAAACATTCAGTACTTC
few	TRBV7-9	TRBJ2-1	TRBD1	CASSPTGQGRYNEQFF	TGTGCCAGCAGCCCTACGGGACAGGGTCGCTACAATGAGCAGTTCTTC
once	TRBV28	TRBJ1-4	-	CASSSGPSEKLFF	TGTGCCAGCAGTTCCGGGCCCTCGGAAAAACTGTTTTTT
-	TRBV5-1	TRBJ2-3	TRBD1	CASSFRDRYTDTQYF	TGCGCCAGCAGCTTCCGGGACAGGTACACAGATACGCAGTATTTT
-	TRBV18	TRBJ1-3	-	CASSPQDWIAGNTIYF	TGTGCCAGCTCACCCCAGGATTGGATCGCTGGAAACACCATATATTTT
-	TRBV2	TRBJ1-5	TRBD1	CAIRQGNNQPQHF	TGTGCCATTCGACAGGGGAACAATCAGCCCCAGCATTTT
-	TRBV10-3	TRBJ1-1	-	CAISRTDTEAFF	TGTGCCATCAGTAGGACAGACACTGAAGCTTTCTTT
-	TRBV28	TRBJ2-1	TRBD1	CASSLGTGTGFGFF	TGTGCCAGCAGTTTGGGGACAGGAACGGGATTCGGGTTCTTC
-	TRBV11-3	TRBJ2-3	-	CASSQGWPDTDTQYF	TGTGCCAGCAGCCAAGGCTGGCCTGACACAGATACGCAGTATTTT
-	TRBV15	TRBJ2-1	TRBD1	CATSSPGTGTYNEQFF	TGTGCCACCAGCAGTCCCGGGACAGGGACATACAATGAGCAGTTCTTC
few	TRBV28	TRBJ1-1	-	CASSSAGRFPNTEAFF	TGTGCCAGCAGTTCGGCAGGGCGTTTTCCGAACACTGAAGCTTTCTTT
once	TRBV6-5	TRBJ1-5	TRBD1	CASSRTGVQPQHF	TGTGCCAGCAGTCGGACAGGGGTGCAGCCCCAGCATTTT
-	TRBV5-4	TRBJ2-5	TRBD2	CASSLIQGGGETQYF	TGTGCCAGCAGCTTGATCCAGGGCGGGGGGGAGACCCAGTACTTC
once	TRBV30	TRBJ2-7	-	CAWSVWGLGIYEQYF	TGTGCCTGGAGTGTATGGGGGCTCGGAATCTACGAGCAGTACTTC
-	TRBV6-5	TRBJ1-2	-	CASSSQGPNYGYTF	TGTGCCAGCAGTTCCCAGGGCCCCAACTATGGCTACACCTTC
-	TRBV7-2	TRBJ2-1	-	CASSPTVLVGNEQFF	TGTGCCAGCAGCCCCACCGTACTAGTAGGCAATGAGCAGTTCTTC
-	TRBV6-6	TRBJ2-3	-	CASSYSIGWSTDTQYF	TGTGCCAGCAGTTACTCGATAGGGTGGAGCACAGATACGCAGTATTTT
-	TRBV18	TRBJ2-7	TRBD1	CASSATGTGNYEQYF	TGTGCCAGCTCGGCGACCGGGACAGGGAACTACGAGCAGTACTTC
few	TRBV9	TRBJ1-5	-	CASSVASNQPQHF	TGTGCCAGCAGCGTTGCCAGTAATCAGCCCCAGCATTTT
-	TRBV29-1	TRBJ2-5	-	CSVEHSQETQYF	TGCAGCGTTGAGCACTCCCAAGAGACCCAGTACTTC
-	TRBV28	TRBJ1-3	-	CASSPPGFSDGNTIYF	TGTGCCAGCAGTCCGCCGGGATTTTCGGATGGAAACACCATATATTTT
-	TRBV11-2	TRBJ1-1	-	CASSLAPGGGNTEAFF	TGTGCCAGCAGCCTCGCCCCTGGTGGAGGAAACACTGAAGCTTTCTTT
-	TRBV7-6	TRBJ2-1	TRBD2	CASSLTGTSGYNEQFF	TGTGCCAGCAGCCTAACCGGGACTAGCGGCTACAATGAGCAGTTCTTC